This T cell receptor (beta chain) derives from a study of blood T cell repertoires in COVID-19. Study at large: In each case, the material was cDNA or gDNA derived from T cells, B-cell-depleted T cells, or PBMCs.

Germline V gene data show CDR1 as MNHEY and CDR2 as SVGAGI. With 6 bases removed from V and 0 bases from J, the gap between germline ends came to 12 bases. This CDR3 contains 15 residues. Authors' processing steps: Nucleated cell number was recorded as an estimate derived from reference gene primer amplification. Clones were read by immunoSEQ multiplex PCR, and TCRdb kept only the in-frame ones, dropping some. The DNA gave D and trimming, while V, J and clone size come from that table. Of a few hundred thousand clones listed, about nine tenths are singletons. The clonotype was recovered from a woman between 35 and 50 years old with acute COVID-19. The sequenced material came from PBMCs or T cells enriched from blood (not recorded which). The chain is built from TRBV6-5 and TRBJ1-5; D is perhaps TRBD1 (5 bases). The CDR3, as DNA: TGTGCCAGCAGGCAGGGTTTCTATAGCAATCAGCCCCAGCATTTT. This sequence encodes CASRQGFYSNQPQHF.